Detailed here is one T cell receptor beta chain. Its antigen is still unknown. The data stem from a study of cytomegalovirus exposure and HLA in healthy donors. Study in general: Out of about 190 million T cells, an earlier analysis found roughly 100 million unique TCR beta sequences in total. An early data release held about 85 million unique TCRs from HLA-typed donors.

The PCR employed 60 Vbeta primers together with 13 Jbeta primers. Data came from immunoSEQ multiplex PCR; TCRdb stores just in-frame clones and leaves some out. The sample records 150,000 to 200,000 clones, about 77% being singletons. The CDR3 totals 15 residues. Trimming cost V 7 bases and J 5 bases, with 20 bases left between them. Germline V gene lookup returns CDR1 LNHDA and CDR2 SQIVND (reference sequence). General study findings and limits: Most TCR beta V segments were productive about 87% or about 30% of the time in an earlier analysis.

The sequence was collected from a woman aged 25-40 years in good health and CMV-seropositive. Sequencing used PBMCs. This chain links TRBV19 with TRBJ1-1; D possibly corresponds to TRBD1 (5 bases). CDR3 DNA: TGTGCCAGTACCCCTCGTGGGGGACGGGGGACTGAAGCTTTCTTT. Encoded protein: CASTPRGGRGTEAFF.